This T cell receptor beta chain originates from a study of blood T cell repertoires in COVID-19. Overall study context: COVID-19 samples from acute and convalescent phases originated in the United States, Italy and Spain.

Cohort 3 recovered donors had two negative PCRs, clearance, or symptom resolution. Original handling: Estimates of nucleated cell counts were drawn from the amplification of reference gene primers. This table comes from immunoSEQ multiplex PCR, and its TCRdb copy is limited to in-frame clones, with some not included. Clone size and the V and J calls come from that table; the DNA yielded D and trimming. The table shows 150,000 to 200,000 clones, with about 88% occurring only once. Input material: PBMCs or T cells enriched from blood (not recorded which). This TCR was recovered from a woman in her late teens or twenties who had recovered from COVID-19.

CDR3 DNA sequence: TGTGCCAGCAGACTAGCGGGGATGCCCACAGATACGCAGTATTTT. Amino acid sequence: CASRLAGMPTDTQYF. The V gene is TRBV7-9, the J gene TRBJ2-3, with 10 bases matching TRBD2. The V gene's germline CDR1 is SEHNR and CDR2 FQNEAQ (reference sequence). The CDR3 loop spans 15 amino acids. Trimming took 6 bases from V and 2 from J; bases not matched to a gene: 5.